Sequencing of this T cell receptor (beta chain) was carried out in a study of shared clonotypes between healthy human individuals. This clone was seen only once. Its antigen is unidentified. Naive CD8 isolation took CD45RO-negative cells positively selected for CCR7 and excluded terminally differentiated effector memory CD45RA+ cells. Here immunoSEQ multiplex PCR was the method, and the copy in TCRdb shows in-frame clones only, minus some. The sample contains approximately 600,000 clones, 85% to 95% of which appear only once. General study points: Roughly 5% of naive CD4 clonotypes were shared across a handful of donors.

Trimming shortened V by 4 bases and J by 3 bases, and 10 bases separated the two germline ends. The CDR3 loop spans 12 amino acids. The germline gives CDR1 SQVTM, CDR2 ANQGSEA. V gene TRBV29-1 combines with J gene TRBJ2-7; D gene ambiguous. The receptor was isolated from a woman in her thirties in good health. The source material was naive CD8+ T cells sorted from blood. This CDR3 reads CSVVGNGYEQYF. The CDR3 DNA is TGCAGCGTTGTGGGGAACGGCTACGAGCAGTACTTC.